This entry is about one T cell receptor beta chain. Original processing notes: The assay estimated nucleated cells by amplifying reference gene primers. The assay was immunoSEQ multiplex PCR, and TCRdb's table has in-frame clones only and misses some. V and J calls and clone size are as listed in that table; D and trimming were resolved from the DNA. The profile shows about 330,000 clones, about nine tenths of them singletons. The data stem from a study of blood T cell repertoires in COVID-19. Turning to the study itself: T cells, B-cell-depleted T cells, or PBMCs supplied cDNA or gDNA.

There are 14 residues in the CDR3. V shed 0 bases and J shed 13 bases, with 18 bases lying between them. Germline CDR1 and CDR2: LGHDT and YNNKEL (reference sequence). Symptom resolution, clearance, or two negative PCRs marked the recovered donors of Cohort 3. The receptor's source is a woman aged 18-29 years who had recovered from COVID-19. V is TRBV3-1 (or the pseudogene TRBV3-2) and J is TRBJ1-1; D unresolved. The specimen sequenced was PBMCs or T cells enriched from blood (not recorded which). This CDR3 is CASSQDPGFEAGFF. The CDR3 nucleotides are TGTGCCAGCAGCCAAGACCCAGGCTTCGAGGCGGGTTTCTTT.